This section outlines one TCR beta chain sequence together with its context. Its antigen is still unknown. The record originates from a study of cytomegalovirus exposure and HLA in healthy donors. General study points: TCR beta V segments were, for the most part, productive about 87% or about 30% of the time in an earlier analysis. Further analysis, carried out later, found HLA-associated TCR beta chains more clonally expanded than equally common other chains. Reportedly, TCR beta sequences accurately predicted HLA-A and HLA-B alleles in most subjects.

PCR involved 60 Vbeta and 13 Jbeta primers. Method: immunoSEQ multiplex PCR; TCRdb's copy keeps in-frame clones and lacks some. The table lists some 150,000 clones, 70% to 85% of them singletons. V lost 1 base, J lost 4 bases, and 12 bases lay in between. Germline assignment: CDR1 MNHEY and CDR2 SMNVEV (reference sequence). CDR3 size: 15 residues. The V and J genes are TRBV27 and TRBJ2-3, with a tentative D call TRBD2 (5 bases). The sample taken for sequencing was PBMCs. This TCR came from a young man in good health and CMV-seropositive. In nucleotides, the CDR3 is TGTGCCAGCAGTTTATTAGCGTCGAGGCCAGATACGCAGTATTTT. This codes for CASSLLASRPDTQYF.